The rows below give T cell receptor beta chains drawn from one sample of a study of CD8+ T cells in alopecia areata. This table comes from immunoSEQ multiplex PCR, and its TCRdb copy is limited to in-frame clones, with some not included. In the table there are roughly 190,000 clones, roughly three fifths of which are singletons. The sequencing used CD4+ T cells sorted from blood, collected at week 4, from a patient treated with tofacitinib. The source is a human donor with alopecia areata. CDR3s include the opening cysteine and the closing phenylalanine or tryptophan. Fields, in order: J gene, clone size, V gene, D gene, CDR3 protein, CDR3 DNA. A D gene is named only where the DNA matches it firmly. Expanded clones are given a class, and other clones once, few, many or no size at all.

TRBJ2-7 NA TRBV7-2 NA CASRQGPVAEQYF TGTGCCAGCAGACAGGGCCCGGTAGCCGAGCAGTACTTC
TRBJ1-1 NA TRBV30 NA CAWRQSTEAFF TGTGCCTGGAGACAGTCCACTGAAGCTTTCTTT
TRBJ2-7 NA TRBV29-1 NA CSVEDRLAGEQYF TGCAGCGTTGAAGATCGCTTAGCAGGCGAGCAGTACTTC
TRBJ2-7 NA TRBV28 NA CASQRGASGEQYF TGTGCCAGCCAAAGGGGGGCATCTGGGGAGCAGTACTTC
TRBJ1-2 NA TRBV4-1 TRBD1 CASSPQDGGQGAIIYGYTF TGCGCCAGCAGCCCTCAAGATGGAGGACAGGGTGCCATTATCTATGGCTACACCTTC
TRBJ2-3 NA TRBV19 NA CASTPGGTDTQYF TGTGCCAGTACCCCGGGGGGCACAGATACGCAGTATTTT
TRBJ2-2 NA TRBV10-3 TRBD1 CAIRQSTGENTGELFF TGTGCCATCAGACAATCGACAGGGGAGAACACCGGGGAGCTGTTTTTT
TRBJ1-1 few TRBV5-1 TRBD1 CASSLGQGAITEAFF TGCGCCAGCAGCTTAGGACAGGGGGCGATCACTGAAGCTTTCTTT
TRBJ2-7 NA TRBV30 TRBD1 CAWKWGGQGRNEQYF TGTGCCTGGAAGTGGGGGGGACAGGGAAGGAACGAGCAGTACTTC
TRBJ2-6 NA TRBV29-1 TRBD1 CSVEIFQGAGANVLTF TGCAGCGTTGAGATATTCCAGGGGGCTGGGGCCAACGTCCTGACTTTC
TRBJ1-1 once TRBV28 NA CASSLTGAREAFF TGTGCCAGCAGTTTAACTGGCGCCAGGGAAGCTTTCTTT
TRBJ2-3 NA TRBV10-3 TRBD1 CASSSSDRGGNTQYF TGTGCCAGCAGTTCGTCGGACAGGGGAGGAAATACGCAGTATTTT
TRBJ2-7 once TRBV18 NA CASSPIAGSYEQYF TGTGCCAGCTCACCAATTGCAGGGAGTTACGAGCAGTACTTC
TRBJ2-6 NA TRBV29-1 TRBD1 CSVENRGSSGANVLTF TGCAGCGTTGAAAACAGGGGTTCCTCTGGGGCCAACGTCCTGACTTTC
TRBJ2-1 few TRBV29-1 TRBD2 CSVGERELANEQFF TGCAGCGTTGGAGAGCGGGAGCTAGCCAATGAGCAGTTCTTC
TRBJ2-3 NA TRBV18 NA CASSPTAPTDTQYF TGTGCCAGCTCACCTACTGCTCCCACAGATACGCAGTATTTT
TRBJ1-2 NA TRBV29-1 TRBD1 CSVGWTGGGYGYTF TGCAGCGTTGGGTGGACAGGGGGCGGCTATGGCTACACCTTC
TRBJ2-1 NA TRBV11-2 NA CASSLDRGSYNEQFF TGTGCCAGCAGCTTAGATCGGGGCTCCTACAATGAGCAGTTCTTC
TRBJ2-3 NA TRBV11-2 NA CASSDSTDTQYF TGTGCCAGCAGCGATAGCACAGATACGCAGTATTTT
TRBJ1-1 once TRBV5-1 TRBD1 CASSGDRDTEAFF TGCGCCAGCAGCGGGGACAGGGACACTGAAGCTTTCTTT
TRBJ2-7 NA TRBV6-5 TRBD1 CASSYLETGGGEQYF TGTGCCAGCAGTTATCTCGAGACAGGGGGTGGCGAGCAGTACTTC
TRBJ2-5 few TRBV7-2 NA CASSGQLTKETQYF TGTGCCAGCAGCGGACAGTTAACCAAAGAGACCCAGTACTTC
TRBJ2-3 few TRBV7-3 TRBD2 CASSLLAGSTDTQYF TGTGCCAGCAGCTTATTAGCGGGAAGCACAGATACGCAGTATTTT
TRBJ1-3 once TRBV29-1 NA CSVHRDFEGGNTIYF TGCAGCGTCCACCGGGACTTCGAAGGCGGAAACACCATATATTTT
TRBJ2-2 few TRBV25-1 NA CASSESSGSGGRTGELFF TGTGCCAGCAGTGAATCGAGCGGGTCAGGGGGGCGGACCGGGGAGCTGTTTTTT
TRBJ2-3 NA TRBV15 TRBD2 CATSRDSRLADHLGTDTQYF TGTGCCACCAGCAGAGATTCAAGGCTAGCGGACCACTTAGGCACAGATACGCAGTATTTT
TRBJ2-1 few TRBV5-6 NA CASSFRPYAVDEQFF TGTGCCAGCAGCTTCAGACCCTACGCGGTGGATGAGCAGTTCTTC
TRBJ2-3 NA TRBV29-1 TRBD1 CSAPGTGGADTQYF TGCAGCGCCCCCGGGACAGGGGGAGCAGATACGCAGTATTTT
TRBJ2-7 NA TRBV4-1 TRBD2 CASSQSTSGTYEQYF TGCGCCAGCAGCCAGTCGACTAGCGGGACCTACGAGCAGTACTTC
TRBJ2-3 NA TRBV7-2 NA CASSRGRVDTQYF TGTGCCAGCAGCCGGGGTAGGGTGGATACGCAGTATTTT
TRBJ2-7 NA TRBV6-5 NA CASSYTEGQIYEQYF TGTGCCAGCAGTTATACTGAAGGACAGATATACGAGCAGTACTTC
TRBJ1-2 once TRBV6-5 NA CASRRTGNYGYTF TGTGCCAGCAGACGGACGGGAAACTATGGCTACACCTTC
TRBJ2-6 NA TRBV30 NA CAWSTGTGANVLTF TGTGCCTGGAGCACAGGGACCGGGGCCAACGTCCTGACTTTC
TRBJ2-7 NA TRBV29-1 TRBD1 CSVPGQSSYEQYF TGCAGCGTCCCGGGACAGAGCTCCTACGAGCAGTACTTC
TRBJ2-1 NA TRBV4-1 NA CASSQGIVAYNEQFF TGCGCCAGCAGCCAAGGGATAGTCGCCTACAATGAGCAGTTCTTC
TRBJ1-5 once TRBV4-3 NA CASSQDTGSNQPQHF TGCGCCAGCAGCCAAGATACCGGTAGCAATCAGCCCCAGCATTTT
TRBJ1-1 NA TRBV30 NA CAWSVAPTGGGEAFF TGTGCCTGGAGTGTTGCGCCAACGGGTGGGGGTGAAGCTTTCTTT
TRBJ2-3 NA TRBV6-5 NA CASSYLDTQYF TGTGCCAGCAGTTATCTGGATACGCAGTATTTT
TRBJ2-5 NA TRBV6-1 NA CASTFGETQYF TGTGCCAGCACCTTTGGGGAGACCCAGTACTTC
TRBJ2-3 NA TRBV27 NA CASSFHPGVGTDTQYF TGTGCCAGCAGTTTTCACCCGGGAGTTGGCACAGATACGCAGTATTTT
TRBJ1-5 NA TRBV4-2 NA CASSQGDQPQHF TGTGCCAGCAGCCAAGGGGATCAGCCCCAGCATTTT
TRBJ1-5 NA TRBV18 NA CASSPGLDQPQHF TGTGCCAGCTCCCCAGGGCTGGATCAGCCCCAGCATTTT
TRBJ2-4 NA TRBV30 NA CAWSYSGNIQYF TGTGCCTGGAGCTACTCTGGGAACATTCAGTACTTC
TRBJ2-3 NA TRBV7-9 NA CASSRGGVAGTRTDTQYF TGTGCCAGCAGCAGAGGTGGGGTAGCAGGGACCCGCACAGATACGCAGTATTTT
TRBJ1-2 few TRBV6-5 NA CASSHSGDYGYTF TGTGCCAGCAGCCATTCAGGCGATTATGGCTACACCTTC
TRBJ2-2 NA TRBV29-1 TRBD2 CSARTRHNTGELFF TGCAGCGCCAGGACTAGACACAACACCGGGGAGCTGTTTTTT
TRBJ1-2 NA TRBV2 TRBD1 CASSEAANRGFNYGYTF TGTGCCAGCAGTGAAGCCGCGAACAGGGGATTTAACTATGGCTACACCTTC
TRBJ2-3 NA TRBV13 NA CASSPGFEGPSTDTQYF TGTGCCAGCAGCCCCGGATTTGAAGGGCCTAGCACAGATACGCAGTATTTT